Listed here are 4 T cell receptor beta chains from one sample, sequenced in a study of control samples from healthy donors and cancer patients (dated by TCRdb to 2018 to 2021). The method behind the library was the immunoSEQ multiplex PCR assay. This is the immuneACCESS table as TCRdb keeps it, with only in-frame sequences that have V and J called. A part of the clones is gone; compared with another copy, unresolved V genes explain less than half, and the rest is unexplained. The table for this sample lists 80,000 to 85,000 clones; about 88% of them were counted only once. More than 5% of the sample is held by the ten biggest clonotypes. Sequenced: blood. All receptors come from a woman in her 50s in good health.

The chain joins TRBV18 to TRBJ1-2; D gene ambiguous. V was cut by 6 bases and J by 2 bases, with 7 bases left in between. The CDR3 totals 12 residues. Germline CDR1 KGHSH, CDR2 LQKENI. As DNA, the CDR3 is TGTGCCAGCTCGCCCTCAAACTATGGCTACACCTTC. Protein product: CASSPSNYGYTF. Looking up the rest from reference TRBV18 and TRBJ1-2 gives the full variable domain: NAGVMQNPRHLVRRRGQEARLRCSPMKGHSHVYWYRQLPEEGLKFMVYLQKENIIDESGMPKERFSAEFPKEGPSILRIQQVVRGDSAAYFCASSPSNYGYTFGSGTRLTVV.

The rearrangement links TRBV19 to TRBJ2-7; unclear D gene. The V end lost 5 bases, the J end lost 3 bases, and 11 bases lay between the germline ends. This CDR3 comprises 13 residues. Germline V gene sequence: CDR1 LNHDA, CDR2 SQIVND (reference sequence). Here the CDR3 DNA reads TGTGCCAGTAGTGTCGACATGGACTACGAGCAGTACTTC. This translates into CASSVDMDYEQYF.

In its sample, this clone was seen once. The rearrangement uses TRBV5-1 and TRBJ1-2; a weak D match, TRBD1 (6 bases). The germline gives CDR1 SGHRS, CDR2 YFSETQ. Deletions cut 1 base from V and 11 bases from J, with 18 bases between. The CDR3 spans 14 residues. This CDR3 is CASSLTSQGLFYTF. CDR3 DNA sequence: TGCGCCAGCAGCTTGACTAGTCAGGGGTTGTTTTACACCTTC.

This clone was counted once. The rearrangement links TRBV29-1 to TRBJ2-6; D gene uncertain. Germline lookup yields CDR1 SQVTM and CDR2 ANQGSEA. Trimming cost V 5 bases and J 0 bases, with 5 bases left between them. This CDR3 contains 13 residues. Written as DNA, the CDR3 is TGCAGCGTTTCATTCTCTGGGGCCAACGTCCTGACTTTC. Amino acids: CSVSFSGANVLTF.